These T cell receptor beta chains were read from a single sample in a study of cytotoxic CD8 clonotypes in ibrutinib-treated CLL. Produced via immunoSEQ multiplex PCR; TCRdb's table is partial and in-frame only. The sample consists of 110,000 to 150,000 clones, roughly 83% of them appearing once. This specimen was PBMCs, taken after 12 months of ibrutinib treatment. The receptors shown here come from a human donor with chronic lymphocytic leukemia. Each CDR3 is given with its conserved first and last residue. A D gene is named only where the DNA matches it firmly. Size is omitted from some rows. Given values are once, few, many or a class for expanded clones.

d_call clone_size j_call cdr3_length v_call cdr3_aa cdr3_nt
- - TRBJ2-7 14 TRBV5-6 CASSSKGGAYEQYF TGTGCCAGCAGCTCCAAGGGGGGTGCCTACGAGCAGTACTTC
TRBD1 - TRBJ1-2 13 TRBV19 CASSPDRVSTIVF TGTGCCAGTAGTCCAGACAGGGTTTCAACTATAGTCTTC
- - TRBJ1-4 15 TRBV6-6 CASSYSASYNEKLFF TGTGCCAGCAGTTACTCGGCCAGTTATAATGAAAAACTGTTTTTT
TRBD2 - TRBJ2-2 15 TRBV10-3 CAIKGLAENTGELFF TGTGCCATCAAGGGACTAGCGGAAAACACCGGGGAGCTGTTTTTT
- - TRBJ2-3 15 TRBV10-1 CASSESISVADTQYF TGCGCCAGCAGTGAGTCGATTAGCGTGGCAGATACGCAGTATTTT
- - TRBJ2-1 12 TRBV27 CASSFHPGEQFF TGTGCCAGCAGTTTTCATCCCGGTGAGCAGTTCTTC
- - TRBJ2-5 14 TRBV11-2 CASSEEVFRRTQYF TGTGCCAGCAGTGAAGAGGTATTTCGGCGGACCCAGTACTTC
- - TRBJ1-5 13 TRBV30 CAWSTDGNQPQHF TGTGCCTGGAGTACCGACGGCAATCAGCCCCAGCATTTT
TRBD1 few TRBJ1-5 16 TRBV27 CASRTRGDRGSSAQHF TGTGCCAGCAGAACCCGGGGGGACAGGGGGTCTTCGGCCCAGCATTTT
- - TRBJ1-4 16 TRBV5-1 CASSPDKVATNEKLFF TGCGCCAGCAGCCCAGATAAGGTAGCAACTAATGAAAAACTGTTTTTT
TRBD2 - TRBJ2-1 14 TRBV9 CASSGNLAGVEQFF TGTGCCAGCAGCGGGAACCTAGCGGGAGTTGAGCAGTTCTTC
- once TRBJ2-1 15 TRBV5-5 CASSLGLSSYNEQFF TGTGCCAGCAGCTTGGGTCTCAGCTCCTACAATGAGCAGTTCTTC
TRBD1 few TRBJ2-6 16 TRBV5-1 CASSLGQGAGANVLTF TGCGCCAGCAGCTTGGGACAGGGGGCTGGGGCCAACGTCCTGACTTTC
- - TRBJ2-3 16 TRBV14 CASSQESNPTTDTQYF TGTGCCAGCAGCCAAGAGAGTAATCCTACCACAGATACGCAGTATTTT
TRBD1 - TRBJ1-1 15 TRBV28 CASPPRTGLNTEAFF TGTGCCAGCCCCCCAAGGACAGGATTGAACACTGAAGCTTTCTTT
TRBD2 once TRBJ2-7 15 TRBV19 CASSPGGVLFGEQYF TGTGCCAGTAGTCCGGGGGGAGTTTTATTTGGCGAGCAGTACTTC
TRBD1 - TRBJ2-7 16 TRBV4-2 CASSQDWTGVGYEQYF TGTGCCAGCAGCCAAGATTGGACAGGGGTAGGCTACGAGCAGTACTTC
- few TRBJ2-3 15 TRBV7-9 CASSLAPGPTDTQYF TGTGCCAGCAGCTTAGCCCCCGGCCCCACAGATACGCAGTATTTT
- - TRBJ2-7 13 TRBV29-1 CSVSTSRAYEQYF TGCAGCGTTTCGACTAGTCGGGCCTACGAGCAGTACTTC
TRBD1 - TRBJ2-2 13 TRBV9 CASSKQGPGELFF TGTGCCAGCAGCAAACAGGGGCCCGGGGAGCTGTTTTTT
- - TRBJ1-1 18 TRBV7-2 CASSLIPPGRDRNTEAFF TGTGCCAGCAGCTTAATTCCCCCGGGCCGAGATCGGAACACTGAAGCTTTCTTT
TRBD2 - TRBJ2-3 14 TRBV30 CAWRLAGGPDTQYF TGTGCCTGGCGGTTAGCGGGAGGGCCAGATACGCAGTATTTT
TRBD1 - TRBJ1-4 15 TRBV19 CASSAFTGGGEKLFF TGTGCCAGTAGTGCCTTTACAGGGGGCGGTGAAAAACTGTTTTTT
TRBD2 - TRBJ2-3 16 TRBV9 CASSPSLAGGTDTQYF TGTGCCAGCAGCCCCTCCCTAGCGGGAGGCACAGATACGCAGTATTTT
- - TRBJ2-2 15 TRBV6-6 CASRGSGSSTGELFF TGTGCCAGCAGAGGGAGTGGATCTAGTACCGGGGAGCTGTTTTTT
TRBD2 - TRBJ2-1 15 TRBV5-1 CASSLGLAGVEEQFF TGCGCCAGCAGCCTTGGACTAGCGGGAGTTGAGGAGCAGTTCTTC
- - TRBJ1-2 11 TRBV29-1 CSVKQNYGYTF TGCAGCGTTAAACAGAACTATGGCTACACCTTC
- - TRBJ1-5 13 TRBV11-2 CASSLDGIQPQHF TGTGCCAGCAGCTTAGATGGGATCCAGCCCCAGCATTTT
- - TRBJ1-5 14 TRBV19 CASSHPDVNQPQHF TGTGCCAGTAGTCACCCTGACGTCAATCAGCCCCAGCATTTT
- few TRBJ2-3 13 TRBV7-8 CASSLAITDTQYF TGTGCCAGCAGCTTAGCGATTACAGATACGCAGTATTTT
TRBD2 - TRBJ2-3 16 TRBV14 CASSRRLAGAGDTQYF TGTGCCAGCAGCCGACGACTAGCGGGAGCGGGAGATACGCAGTATTTT
TRBD1 once TRBJ2-5 14 TRBV27 CASSLTGIPVTQYF TGTGCCAGCAGTTTGACAGGGATTCCTGTGACCCAGTACTTC
TRBD2 - TRBJ2-7 14 TRBV27 CASSPRTSGYEQYF TGTGCCAGCAGCCCCCGGACTAGCGGGTACGAGCAGTACTTC
TRBD2 - TRBJ2-7 15 TRBV7-6 CASSFGPAGLYEQYF TGTGCCAGCAGCTTCGGGCCAGCGGGATTATACGAGCAGTACTTC
- few TRBJ2-2 14 TRBV7-6 CASSRQHYTGELFF TGTGCCAGCAGCCGACAGCACTACACCGGGGAGCTGTTTTTT
TRBD2 - TRBJ2-3 16 TRBV15 CATSRGLAASTDTQYF TGTGCCACCAGCAGAGGTCTAGCGGCTAGCACAGATACGCAGTATTTT
- few TRBJ1-5 15 TRBV5-8 CASSLGTYSNQPQHF TGTGCCAGCAGCTTGGGGACATATAGCAATCAGCCCCAGCATTTT
TRBD1 few TRBJ2-5 17 TRBV4-2 CASSHSGTGGNQETQYF TGTGCCAGCAGCCATTCCGGGACAGGGGGCAACCAAGAGACCCAGTACTTC
- - TRBJ2-1 16 TRBV18 CASSWTASTVYNEQFF TGTGCCAGCTCATGGACAGCTAGCACAGTCTACAATGAGCAGTTCTTC
TRBD2 - TRBJ2-7 12 TRBV6-1 CASSEAPSGSVF TGTGCCAGCAGTGAAGCCCCTAGCGGGAGTGTGTTC
TRBD1 - TRBJ2-7 16 TRBV7-9 CASSKGQGAARGEQYF TGTGCCAGCAGCAAAGGACAGGGGGCGGCAAGAGGGGAGCAGTACTTC
TRBD1 - TRBJ2-7 14 TRBV28 CASRRLARGLEQYF TGTGCCAGCAGAAGGCTGGCCAGGGGGCTTGAGCAGTACTTC
TRBD1 - TRBJ2-7 13 TRBV6-5 CASSWTGRHEQYF TGTGCCAGCAGTTGGACAGGGAGACACGAGCAGTACTTC
- - TRBJ1-2 13 TRBV25-1 CASSPGEEYGYTF TGTGCCAGCAGTCCAGGCGAAGAATATGGCTACACCTTC
TRBD2 few TRBJ2-7 14 TRBV19 CASSINLAGVEQYF TGTGCCAGTAGTATAAACCTAGCGGGGGTCGAGCAGTACTTC
TRBD2 - TRBJ2-7 12 TRBV25-1 CASSVGGYEQYF TGTGCCAGCAGTGTCGGGGGGTACGAGCAGTACTTC
- few TRBJ1-3 12 TRBV13 CASSLSGNTIYF TGTGCCAGCAGCTTAAGTGGAAACACCATATATTTT
- - TRBJ1-2 13 TRBV21-1 CASTKGPSTGYTF TGTGCCAGCACTAAAGGCCCCAGTACGGGCTACACCTTC
TRBD1 - TRBJ2-7 14 TRBV4-3 CASSRDRGRDEQYF TGCGCCAGCAGCCGGGACAGGGGGCGGGACGAGCAGTACTTC
- - TRBJ2-2 10 TRBV19 CASGTGELFF TGTGCCAGTGGGACCGGGGAGCTGTTTTTT
- - TRBJ1-2 13 TRBV7-9 CASSLVPGWGYTF TGTGCCAGCAGCTTAGTACCCGGTTGGGGCTACACCTTC
- once TRBJ2-5 14 TRBV7-7 CASSYGPPVETQYF TGTGCCAGCAGCTACGGGCCTCCAGTGGAGACCCAGTACTTC
TRBD2 - TRBJ2-1 17 TRBV7-2 CASSSPKGSGIRNEQFF TGTGCCAGCAGCTCCCCCAAAGGTAGCGGGATACGCAATGAGCAGTTCTTC